The following is a T cell receptor (beta chain) sequence with its context. This sample stems from a study of blood T cell repertoires in COVID-19. Overall study: COVID-19 samples, acute and convalescent, were from the United States, Italy and Spain.

Per the germline V gene, CDR1 is SGDLS and CDR2 is YYNGEE. There are 15 residues in the CDR3. J lost 0 bases, V lost 2 bases, and 3 bases had no gene match. In the source study's methods: Amplification from reference gene primers served as the basis for estimated nucleated cell counts. Assay: immunoSEQ multiplex PCR; the TCRdb copy retains only in-frame clones and omits some. Clone size and the V and J calls come from that table; the DNA yielded D and trimming. Counted here are about 130,000 clones, approximately 89% occurring once; the ten biggest clones make up roughly 11%. A Seattle source enrolled patients during active infection and followed them longitudinally.

This clonotype was obtained from a woman aged 70-85 years with COVID-19, enrolled during active disease. V usage is TRBV9 and J usage is TRBJ2-5; 8 bases align to TRBD1. The sequencing input was peripheral blood. CDR3 residues: CASSVRQGHQETQYF. The CDR3 coding sequence is TGTGCCAGCAGCGTGAGACAGGGGCACCAAGAGACCCAGTACTTC. The full variable domain, in which reference TRBV9 and TRBJ2-5 provide the parts outside the CDR3, is DSGVTQTPKHLITATGQRVTLRCSPRSGDLSVYWYQQSLDQGLQFLIQYYNGEERAKGNILERFSAQQFPDLHSELNLSSLELGDSALYFCASSVRQGHQETQYFGPGTRLLVL.